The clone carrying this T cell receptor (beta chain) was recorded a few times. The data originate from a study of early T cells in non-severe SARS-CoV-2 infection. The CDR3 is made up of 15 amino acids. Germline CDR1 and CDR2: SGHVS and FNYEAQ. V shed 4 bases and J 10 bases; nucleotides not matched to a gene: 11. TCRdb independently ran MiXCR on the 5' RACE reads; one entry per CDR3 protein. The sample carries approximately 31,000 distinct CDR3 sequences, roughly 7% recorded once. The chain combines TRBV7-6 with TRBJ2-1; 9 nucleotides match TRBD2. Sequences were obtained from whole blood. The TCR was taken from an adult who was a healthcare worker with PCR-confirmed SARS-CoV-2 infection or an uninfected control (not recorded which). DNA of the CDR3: TGTGCCAGCAGCTCGGCGGGAGGGCCTGGATCCGAGCAGTTCTTC. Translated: CASSSAGGPGSEQFF.